This T cell receptor (beta chain) originates from a study of shared clonotypes between healthy human individuals. Study-level results: Sequencing of the sorted subsets was shown by rarefaction to be incomplete despite large depth. Generation probabilities were higher for clonotypes shared across all four sorted-subset donors than for unshared ones.

This table comes from immunoSEQ multiplex PCR, and its TCRdb copy is limited to in-frame clones, with some not included. The data hold 2 million to 2.5 million clones, with approximately 96% observed a single time. With regard to this clone: Antigen specificity is unknown.

J was trimmed by 1 base and V by 8 bases; bases with no gene match: 5. The germline V gene has CDR1 MNHEY and CDR2 SMNVEV (reference sequence). This CDR3 spans 14 amino acids. V and J are TRBV27 and TRBJ1-5; 7 nucleotides line up with TRBD1. Sequencing was carried out using naive CD4+ T cells sorted from blood. Subset denoted: CD45RA+ positively selected. This clonotype was obtained from a man aged 18 to 29 in good health. The CDR3 DNA sequence: TGTGCCAGCTCACAGGGGAAAAGCAATCAGCCCCAGCATTTT. The encoded protein is CASSQGKSNQPQHF.